A selection of T cell receptor beta chains follows, all from one sample in a study of blood T cell repertoires in COVID-19. TCRdb keeps only in-frame clones here, not all; method: immunoSEQ multiplex PCR. The table includes under 500,000 clones, around nine tenths detected once. Sequenced material: PBMCs or T cells enriched from blood (not recorded which). The receptor set was obtained from a woman aged 18-35 years with acute COVID-19. CDR3s include the opening cysteine and the closing phenylalanine or tryptophan. A D gene is named only where the DNA matches it firmly. Clone size is given for some rows only: seen once, a few or many times, or a class if the clone is expanded.

J gene,clone size,V gene,D gene,CDR3 DNA,CDR3 protein
TRBJ1-1,-,TRBV4-1,-,TGCGCCAGCAGCCAAGTCGGAGGGAACACTGAAGCTTTCTTT,CASSQVGGNTEAFF
TRBJ2-7,-,TRBV10-2,-,TGCGCCACCCTCTTATCAGTGAGCGCTAACGAGCAGTACTTC,CATLLSVSANEQYF
TRBJ2-1,-,TRBV15,TRBD2,TGTGCCACCAGCAGAGCCCCTAGCGGGAGAGCTAATGAGCAGTTCTTC,CATSRAPSGRANEQFF
TRBJ2-4,-,TRBV29-1,-,TGCAGCGTTGAAGTCAGGGTAAACATTCAGTACTTC,CSVEVRVNIQYF
TRBJ2-5,-,TRBV4-3,-,TGCGCCAGCAGCTCGACGCAGGGATCTGAGACCCAGTACTTC,CASSSTQGSETQYF
TRBJ2-1,-,TRBV11-2,TRBD2,TGTGCCAGCAGCTCCATAAACCCGGGACTAGCGGGCGCGAGAGGGCAGTTCTTC,CASSSINPGLAGARGQFF
TRBJ2-1,-,TRBV27,-,TGTGCCAGCAGTTTAGCGGGATCCTACAATGAGCAGTTCTTC,CASSLAGSYNEQFF
TRBJ2-1,-,TRBV4-1,TRBD2,TGCGCCAGCAGCCACCGGACTAGCGGCTCCTACAATGAGCAGTTCTTC,CASSHRTSGSYNEQFF
TRBJ2-5,once,TRBV30,-,TGTGCCTGGACCCTGGGGGCAGGGTTACGGGAGACCCAGTACTTC,CAWTLGAGLRETQYF
TRBJ1-2,-,TRBV3-1/TRBV3-2,-,TGTGCCAGCAGCCAAGCTCAGGACGGGGATGGCTACACCTTC,CASSQAQDGDGYTF
TRBJ2-2,-,TRBV6-2/TRBV6-3,-,TGTGCCAGCAGTTACGGGGGCGGCACCGGGGAGCTGTTTTTT,CASSYGGGTGELFF
TRBJ1-1,-,TRBV6-5,-,TGTGCCAGCAGTTACTCGATCGGGACAGAAGCTTTCTTT,CASSYSIGTEAFF
TRBJ2-7,few,TRBV28,-,TGTGCCAGCCATATGGCGGGAACAAGCTACGAGCAGTACTTC,CASHMAGTSYEQYF
TRBJ2-7,-,TRBV5-4,-,TGTGCCAGCAGCTTGTCGGCCGGGCAGGGGACCTACGAGCAGTACTTC,CASSLSAGQGTYEQYF
TRBJ2-5,-,TRBV7-2,-,TGTGCCAGCAGTATAAGGGCAGGGGTATTCCAAGAGACCCAGTACTTC,CASSIRAGVFQETQYF
TRBJ2-5,-,TRBV4-2,TRBD2,TGTGCCAGCAGCCCTCTTTATTGGGCTAGCGGGGCGTTAAGAGAGACCCAGTACTTC,CASSPLYWASGALRETQYF
TRBJ1-6,-,TRBV5-1,-,TGCGCCAGCAGCTTGAGGGGCTTGGCCTATAATTCACCCCTCCACTTT,CASSLRGLAYNSPLHF
TRBJ1-5,-,TRBV7-9,-,TGTGCCAGCAGCCGGACAGCTTCTCAGCCCCAGCATTTT,CASSRTASQPQHF
TRBJ2-3,-,TRBV5-6,TRBD2,TGTGCCAGCAGCCCCCCGGGACTAGCGTCCACAGATACGCAGTATTTT,CASSPPGLASTDTQYF
TRBJ2-5,-,TRBV11-3,-,TGTGCCAGCAGCCCGAAGGGACACGAAGAGACCCAGTACTTC,CASSPKGHEETQYF
TRBJ2-2,-,TRBV4-2,-,TGTGCCAGCGCTTCCCTGCCGGAGCAGGGTATCGGGGAGCTGTTTTTT,CASASLPEQGIGELFF
TRBJ1-1,-,TRBV6-4,-,TGTGCCAGCAGTGCGGGATCGTTTACTGAAGCTTTCTTT,CASSAGSFTEAFF
TRBJ1-1,once,TRBV19,TRBD1,TGTGCCACCCAAGACACGGGACAGATGAACACTGAAGCTTTCTTT,CATQDTGQMNTEAFF
TRBJ2-5,-,TRBV14,-,TGTGCCAGCAGCCAAGGATGGAGGGAAGAGACCCAGTACTTC,CASSQGWREETQYF
TRBJ2-6,-,TRBV3-1/TRBV3-2,-,TGTGCCAGCAGCCAAGTACCGAGCTCTGGGGCCAACGTCCTGACTTTC,CASSQVPSSGANVLTF
TRBJ2-1,-,TRBV11-2,-,TGTGCCAGCAGCTTACCCAACGACAGGTCCTATTCCTACAATGAGCAGTTCTTC,CASSLPNDRSYSYNEQFF
TRBJ1-2,-,TRBV12-5,TRBD1,TGTGCTAGTGGTATAGGGGACAGAGGGGGCTACACCTTC,CASGIGDRGGYTF
TRBJ1-2,-,TRBV3-1/TRBV3-2,-,TGTGCCAGCAGCCGGGGACTAGAATACTATGGCTACACCTTC,CASSRGLEYYGYTF
TRBJ1-2,few,TRBV5-1,-,TGCGCCAGCAGAGAGGACAGTTATGGCTACACCTTC,CASREDSYGYTF
TRBJ2-7,-,TRBV27,-,TGTGCCAGCCTGTCCGAAAAAGCGGGCCCCCTCTACGAGCAGTACTTC,CASLSEKAGPLYEQYF
TRBJ1-6,-,TRBV5-1,TRBD1,TGCGCCAGCAGCCTAGGACAGGGTTCACCCCTCCACTTT,CASSLGQGSPLHF
TRBJ2-3,-,TRBV9,TRBD2,TGTGCCAGCAGTGCGGGAGATGCAGATACGCAGTATTTT,CASSAGDADTQYF
TRBJ2-1,-,TRBV29-1,-,TGCAGCGCACCTAGCAATAGTGAGCAGTTCTTC,CSAPSNSEQFF
TRBJ2-5,-,TRBV11-2,TRBD1,TGTGCCAGCAGCAATGACAGGGTCGAGACCCAGTACTTC,CASSNDRVETQYF
TRBJ2-5,-,TRBV3-1/TRBV3-2,-,TGTGCCAGCAGCCATATCGACAGGCCCCGGGAGACCCAGTACTTC,CASSHIDRPRETQYF
TRBJ1-3,-,TRBV11-3,TRBD1,TGTGCCAGCAGCCCGGGACAGGGGAAAACTTTCTCTGGAAACACCATATATTTT,CASSPGQGKTFSGNTIYF
TRBJ2-7,-,TRBV9,-,TGTGCCAGCAGCGTAGGCCACAGCTCCTACGAGCAGTACTTC,CASSVGHSSYEQYF
TRBJ2-2,-,TRBV5-4,-,TGTGCCAGCAGCCTGCTTAGCCGTCCCGGGGAGCTGTTTTTT,CASSLLSRPGELFF
TRBJ1-6,-,TRBV10-3,-,TGTGCCATCCATAGCGGGTTTAATTCACCCCTCCACTTT,CAIHSGFNSPLHF
TRBJ1-1,-,TRBV4-1,-,TGCGCCAGTTCCGGGGAATATACTGAAGCTTTCTTT,CASSGEYTEAFF
TRBJ2-1,-,TRBV9,TRBD2,TGTGCCAGCAGCGTAGGGACTAGCGGATACAATGAGCAGTTCTTC,CASSVGTSGYNEQFF
TRBJ2-7,-,TRBV9,TRBD2,TGTGCCAGCAGCGACCGGGACAGTGAACTAGCGGGGTGGTACGAGCAGTACTTC,CASSDRDSELAGWYEQYF
TRBJ1-6,-,TRBV7-6,TRBD1,TGTGCCAGCAGCTTAGCGGGGGGGGACAGGGTTTCACCCCTCCACTTT,CASSLAGGDRVSPLHF
TRBJ2-7,-,TRBV2,-,TGTGCCAGCTTGGACGGGGTAACCTACGAGCAGTACTTC,CASLDGVTYEQYF
TRBJ1-1,-,TRBV29-1,TRBD1,TGCAGCGTTGATAGCGGGACAGGGGCTTATCCTAGCGAGGCTTTCTTT,CSVDSGTGAYPSEAFF
TRBJ2-2,-,TRBV24-1,TRBD1,TGTGCCACCAGTGCCACCCCGGGACAGGGGTCCACCGGGGAGCTGTTTTTT,CATSATPGQGSTGELFF
TRBJ2-1,-,TRBV29-1,-,TGCAGCGTTGAAGATGCGACGGGGAATCGCTACAATGAGCAGTTCTTC,CSVEDATGNRYNEQFF
TRBJ2-7,-,TRBV9,-,TGTGCCAGCAGCGCAGGAAGTGAGCAGTACTTC,CASSAGSEQYF
TRBJ1-1,-,TRBV9,TRBD1,TGTGCCAGCAGAGGGGGCATGAACACTGAAGCTTTCTTT,CASRGGMNTEAFF
TRBJ1-5,-,TRBV30,-,TGTGCCTGGAATGTTGCAGGGAATCAGCCCCAGCATTTT,CAWNVAGNQPQHF
TRBJ2-2,-,TRBV2,TRBD1,TGTGCCAGCAGTGAAAGGACAGGGGGCGCCAACGGGGAGCTGTTTTTT,CASSERTGGANGELFF
TRBJ2-7,-,TRBV5-8,-,TGTGCCAGCAGCTTGGTCCGCGAGCAGTACTTC,CASSLVREQYF
TRBJ2-7,-,TRBV14,TRBD2,TGTGCCAGCAGCCAAGGGCTAGCGGGAGGCTACGAGCAGTACTTC,CASSQGLAGGYEQYF
TRBJ2-3,-,TRBV4-2,-,TGTGCCAGCAGCCAAGATGGTCGGGCAGATACGCAGTATTTT,CASSQDGRADTQYF
TRBJ2-1,once,TRBV10-1,-,TGCGCCAGGAAACAATACAATGAGCAGTTCTTC,CARKQYNEQFF
TRBJ2-7,-,TRBV10-3,-,TGTGCCATCAGAAAAATGACAGGCTACGAGCAGTACTTC,CAIRKMTGYEQYF